This T cell receptor (beta chain) was sequenced for a study of blood T cell repertoires in COVID-19. This CDR3 has 17 residues. The ends lost 5 bases at V and 0 bases at J; junction bases unmatched: 5. CDR1 is SGHTA and CDR2 is FQGNSA in the germline V gene. Original data processing: Estimates of nucleated cell counts were drawn from the amplification of reference gene primers. Generated by immunoSEQ multiplex PCR, the TCRdb table keeps only in-frame clones and is missing some. Clone size and V and J calls were adopted from that table, with D and trimming inferred from the DNA. The sample has nearly 200,000 clones, 70% to 90% seen once.

The chain couples TRBV7-2 to TRBJ2-6; 9 nucleotides agree with TRBD1. The clonotype originates from a woman in her 70s with active or convalescent COVID-19. Sample: peripheral blood. Here the CDR3 reads CASSKQGASSGANVLTF. The CDR3 DNA follows: TGTGCCAGCAGCAAACAGGGGGCGAGCTCTGGGGCCAACGTCCTGACTTTC.